This T cell receptor (beta chain) was found in a study of OX40 agonist ivuxolimab in advanced cancers. The data were produced by immunoSEQ multiplex PCR, yet TCRdb's version contains in-frame clones alone and is incomplete. The sample lists tens of thousands of clones, around nine tenths occurring once. This CDR3 is built from 16 residues. Unmatched junction bases numbered 16, after V lost 5 bases and J lost 11 bases. CDR1 is MDHEN, CDR2 SYDVKM, per germline. The rearrangement joins TRBV28 to TRBJ1-1; 11 nucleotides agree with TRBD1. The sequence derives from an adult with an advanced solid tumor such as melanoma, head and neck, liver or kidney cancer. The sequencing here drew on CD4+ or CD8+ T cells sorted from blood, taken in a trial of the OX40 agonist ivuxolimab. In DNA form, the CDR3 reads TGTGCCAGCAGTCTAACCGCCCTCGGACAGGGGGCAGTTGCTTTCTTT. Its translation: CASSLTALGQGAVAFF.